This T cell receptor beta chain was captured by sequencing in a study of CD4+ T cells in melanoma. Overall study findings and caveats: A reported correlation linked neoantigen-specific CD4+ T cells to CD8+, macrophage and B cell function. Neoantigen-specific CD4+ T cells in melanoma reportedly had diverse differentiation states.

Sequencing was performed with immunoSEQ multiplex PCR; in TCRdb, only in-frame clones are kept and a portion is missing. This table has about 20,000 clones, roughly 78% appearing once. Germline CDR1 is SGHTA and CDR2 is FQGNSA. Trimming removed 3 bases from V and 0 bases from J, with 8 bases in between. The CDR3 spans 14 residues. The sample holds a few counts of this clone. The antigen is not known. The TCR comes from a human donor with melanoma. The genes are TRBV7-2 and TRBJ1-1; TRBD1 might be the D (5 bases). The CDR3 DNA follows: TGTGCCAGCAGCTTTTGGGGGATGAACACTGAAGCTTTCTTT. Residues: CASSFWGMNTEAFF.